This T cell receptor beta chain was obtained from a study of blood T cell repertoires in COVID-19. At the level of the study: Samples of COVID-19 (acute and convalescent) were obtained from the United States, Italy and Spain. T cells, B-cell-depleted T cells, or PBMCs provided the cDNA or gDNA that served as material.

The germline CDR1 and CDR2 sequences are SGHRS and YFSETQ. The trim removed 5 bases at V and 2 bases at J, leaving 11 bases unmatched. The CDR3 sequence is 16 residues long. This clone was observed a few times. Authors' data handling: Estimates of nucleated cell counts were drawn from the amplification of reference gene primers. Sequencing used immunoSEQ multiplex PCR; TCRdb keeps in-frame clones, though not all of them. For V, J and clone size, that table is used; D and trimming come from the DNA. The table lists over 75,000 clones, approximately 89% of them singletons. The sequencing sample was made of peripheral blood. This TCR was recovered from a woman older than 75 with active COVID-19. J is TRBJ2-3 and V is TRBV5-1; 7 nucleotides line up with TRBD2. In nucleotides, the CDR3 is TGCGCCAGCAGGATGGGGTCTAGCGGTTACACAGATACGCAGTATTTT. It is translated as CASRMGSSGYTDTQYF.